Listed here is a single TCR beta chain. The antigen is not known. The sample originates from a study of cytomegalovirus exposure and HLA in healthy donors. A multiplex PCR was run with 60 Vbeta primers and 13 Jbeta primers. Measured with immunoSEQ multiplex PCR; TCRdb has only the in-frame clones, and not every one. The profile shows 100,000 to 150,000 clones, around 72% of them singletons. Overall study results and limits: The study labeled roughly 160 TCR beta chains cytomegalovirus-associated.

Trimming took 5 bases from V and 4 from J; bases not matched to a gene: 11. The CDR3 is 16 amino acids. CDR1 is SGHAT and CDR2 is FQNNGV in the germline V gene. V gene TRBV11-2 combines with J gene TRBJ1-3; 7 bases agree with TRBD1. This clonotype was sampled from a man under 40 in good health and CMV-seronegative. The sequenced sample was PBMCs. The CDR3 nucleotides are TGTGCCAGCAGCCAAGGGGGCCCGGCTCGCGGAAACACCATATATTTT. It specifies CASSQGGPARGNTIYF.